This T cell receptor beta chain is from a study of T-cell reconstitution after alpha-beta-depleted transplantation in children. V was pared by 1 base and J by 6 bases, with 3 bases of the junction left unmatched. The CDR3 consists of 15 residues. CDR1 SGHTA and CDR2 FQGNSA come from the germline V gene. Regarding the study as a whole: Where some patients showed high TCRbeta diversity at day 60, it came from recipient T cells and thymic progenitors that had survived. The study reportedly traced alpha-beta T cells about two months after transplant to several hundred expanded graft clones.

TCRbeta library preparation incorporated unique molecular identifiers. Via MiXCR, TCRdb re-called the PCR reads, giving one row per CDR3 protein. The sample carries 150,000 to 200,000 distinct CDR3 sequences, 6.3% recorded once. This clonotype was counted at least ten times. The antigen is not known. The source was PBMCs, collected before TCRalphabeta/CD19-depleted stem cell transplant. The chain carries TRBV7-2 and TRBJ2-1; the match to TRBD2 covers 10 bases. This TCR derives from a girl younger than two with combined immunodeficiency, due to receive a stem cell transplant. The CDR3 region has the DNA TGTGCCAGCAGCTTAGATCTAGCGGGAGTCAATGAGCAGTTCTTC. Encoded protein: CASSLDLAGVNEQFF. The whole variable domain, filled in from reference TRBV7-2 and TRBJ2-1, reads GAGVSQSPSNKVTEKGKDVELRCDPISGHTALYWYRQSLGQGLEFLIYFQGNSAPDKSGLPSDRFSAERTGGSVSTLTIQRTQQEDSAVYLCASSLDLAGVNEQFFGPGTRLTVL.